This T cell receptor (beta chain) came from a study of control samples from healthy donors and cancer patients. CDR1 and CDR2 (germline): MNHEY, SVGAGI. This CDR3 spans 15 amino acids. The trim removed 6 bases at V and 2 bases at J, leaving 7 bases unmatched. The method was immunoSEQ multiplex PCR; TCRdb's version includes in-frame clones alone and lacks a portion of them. In the table there are hundreds of thousands of clones, approximately 90% of which are singletons. The V call is TRBV6-5, the J call TRBJ1-1; 9 bases match TRBD1. The source is a man aged 35 to 55 with head and neck cancer. The sequenced sample was PBMCs. The CDR3 reads CASSGTGFSNTEAFF. The CDR3 DNA reads as TGTGCCAGCAGCGGGACAGGGTTCAGTAACACTGAAGCTTTCTTT.